The table lists the clone carrying this T cell receptor beta chain with a few counts. Antigen specificity is unknown. This entry comes from a study of T-cell memory formation after mild COVID-19. Looking at the study overall: Largely donor-specific sequence clusters came from a couple of donors. Study-level findings and limits: Second-wave clones that peaked on day 37 lacked confirmed SARS-CoV-2 specificity. Pre-infection memory harbored some responding clones, suggesting cross-reactive memory joined.

MiXCR, applied by TCRdb to the 5' RACE reads, yields one record per CDR3 protein. This sample has some 270,000 distinct CDR3 sequences, with roughly 14% found just once. The CDR3 contains 15 residues. Trimming cost V 3 bases and J 0 bases; bases outside gene matches: 0. Sequencing input: PBMCs or a T cell subset sorted from them (not recorded which). The TCR originated in an adult woman who had mild COVID-19 (a few samples of this study predate the infection). Cell type and time point are not known. V gene TRBV12-3 or TRBV12-4 combines with J gene TRBJ2-2, with 8 bases lining up with TRBD2. CDR3 nucleotide sequence: TGTGCCAGCAGTTTTAGCGGGGCGAACACCGGGGAGCTGTTTTTT. This sequence encodes CASSFSGANTGELFF.